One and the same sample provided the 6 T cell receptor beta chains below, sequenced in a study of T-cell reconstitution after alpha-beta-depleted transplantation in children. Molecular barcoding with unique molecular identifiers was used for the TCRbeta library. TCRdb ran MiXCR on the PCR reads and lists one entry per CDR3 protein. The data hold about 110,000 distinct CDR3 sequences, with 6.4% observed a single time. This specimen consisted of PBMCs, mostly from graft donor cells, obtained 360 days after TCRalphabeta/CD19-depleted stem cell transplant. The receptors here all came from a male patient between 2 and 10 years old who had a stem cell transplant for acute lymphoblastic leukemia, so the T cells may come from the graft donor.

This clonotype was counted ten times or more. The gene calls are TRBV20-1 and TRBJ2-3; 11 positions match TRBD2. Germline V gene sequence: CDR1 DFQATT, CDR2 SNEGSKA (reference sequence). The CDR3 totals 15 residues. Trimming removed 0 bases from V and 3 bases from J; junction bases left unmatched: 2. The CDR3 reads CSARDVAGGTDTQYF. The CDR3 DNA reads TGCAGTGCTAGAGATGTAGCGGGAGGGACAGATACGCAGTATTTT.

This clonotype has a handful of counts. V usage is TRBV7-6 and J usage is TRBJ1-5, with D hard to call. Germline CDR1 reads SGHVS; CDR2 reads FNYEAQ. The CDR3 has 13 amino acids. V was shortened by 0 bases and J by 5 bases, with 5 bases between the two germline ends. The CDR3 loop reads CASSLAEHQPQHF. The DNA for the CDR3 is TGTGCCAGCAGCTTAGCGGAGCATCAGCCCCAGCATTTT. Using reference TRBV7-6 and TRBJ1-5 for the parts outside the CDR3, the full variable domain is GAGVSQSPRYKVTKRGQDVALRCDPISGHVSLYWYRQALGQGPEFLTYFNYEAQQDKSGLPNDRFSAERPEGSISTLTIQRTEQRDSAMYRCASSLAEHQPQHFGDGTRLSIL.

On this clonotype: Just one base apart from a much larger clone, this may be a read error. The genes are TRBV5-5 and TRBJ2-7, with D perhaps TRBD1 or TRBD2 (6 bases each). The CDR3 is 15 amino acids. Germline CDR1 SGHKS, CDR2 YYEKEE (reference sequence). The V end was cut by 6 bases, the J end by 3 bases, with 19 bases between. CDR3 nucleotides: TGTGCCAGCAACTCGGGACTGGGGGCCATCTACGAGCAGTACTTC. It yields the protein CASNSGLGAIYEQYF.

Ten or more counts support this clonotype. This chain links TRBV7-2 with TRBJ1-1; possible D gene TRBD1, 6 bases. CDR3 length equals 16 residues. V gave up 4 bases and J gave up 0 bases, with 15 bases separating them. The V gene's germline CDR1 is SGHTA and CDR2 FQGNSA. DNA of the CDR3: TGTGCCAGCAGCTACAAAGCGGGACATATGAACACTGAAGCTTTCTTT. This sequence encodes CASSYKAGHMNTEAFF. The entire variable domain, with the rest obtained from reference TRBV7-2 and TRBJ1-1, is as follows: GAGVSQSPSNKVTEKGKDVELRCDPISGHTALYWYRQSLGQGLEFLIYFQGNSAPDKSGLPSDRFSAERTGGSVSTLTIQRTQQEDSAVYLCASSYKAGHMNTEAFFGQGTRLTVV.

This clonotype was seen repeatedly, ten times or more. The CDR3 protein is CASSSTGDSTDTQYF. The CDR3 nucleotides are TGTGCCAGCAGCTCAACTGGGGACAGCACAGATACGCAGTATTTT. This rearrangement joins TRBV5-6 to TRBJ2-3; tentatively, D is TRBD1 or TRBD2 (5 bases each). CDR1 is SGHDT and CDR2 is YYEEEE in the germline V gene. The CDR3 length is 15 residues. The V gene lost 3 bases and the J gene lost 0 bases, with 11 bases spanning the gap.

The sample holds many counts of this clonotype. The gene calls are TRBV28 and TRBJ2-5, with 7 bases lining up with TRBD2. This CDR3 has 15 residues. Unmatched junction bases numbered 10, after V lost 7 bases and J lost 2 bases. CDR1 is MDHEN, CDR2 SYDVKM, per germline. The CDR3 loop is CASKIRRGIQETQYF. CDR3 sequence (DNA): TGTGCCAGCAAAATCCGGCGGGGGATACAAGAGACCCAGTACTTC. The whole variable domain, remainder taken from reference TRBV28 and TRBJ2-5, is DVKVTQSSRYLVKRTGEKVFLECVQDMDHENMFWYRQDPGLGLRLIYFSYDVKMKEKGDIPEGYSVSREKKERFSLILESASTNQTSMYLCASKIRRGIQETQYFGPGTRLLVL.